This TCR beta chain stems from a study of T cells in Graves' hyperthyroidism and ophthalmopathy. V gave up 6 bases and J gave up 6 bases, with 15 bases separating them. The CDR3 length is 15 residues. Whole-study findings and limits: Blood shared most expanded thyroid clonotypes above 0.001. Before onset, by a median of around 6.4 months, the model predicted ophthalmopathy.

A note on this clonotype: The antigen is unknown.

TCR beta CDR3 regions were amplified from RNA transcripts. An initial round of RT-PCR targeting the TCR CDR3 relied on the HTBI primer set. One entry per CDR3 protein results from TCRdb running MiXCR on the multiplex PCR reads. Altogether 600,000 to 700,000 distinct CDR3 sequences are present, just under 45% being singletons, with the ten largest covering less than 8.5%. Exclusion criteria comprised uncontrolled infection, other autoimmune disease, pregnancy or lactation. This chain connects TRBV12-3 or TRBV12-4 to TRBJ1-6; the D gene is possibly TRBD1 (6 bases). The sequence was collected from an adult man with Graves' disease, either hyperthyroidism or ophthalmopathy (not recorded which). The specimen sequenced was peripheral blood or thyroid tissue (not recorded which). The CDR3, as DNA: TGTGCCAGCAGGGCGACAGGATCTCCTAATTCACCCCTCCACTTT. Translating it yields CASRATGSPNSPLHF.